The present T cell receptor (beta chain) was sequenced within a study of blood T cell repertoires in COVID-19. CDR1 SGHAT and CDR2 FQNNGV come from the germline V gene. The CDR3 extends over 13 amino acids. Deletions cut 1 base from V and 3 bases from J, with 7 bases between. Original methodology: Amplification of reference gene primers provided the estimated nucleated cell counts. Profiling relied on immunoSEQ multiplex PCR, and the TCRdb table lists in-frame clones only, not all of them. V and J calls and clone size are given by that table; D and trimming were obtained from the DNA. This table holds 98,000 or so clones, 87% found once.

This chain joins TRBV11-2 and TRBJ2-7; D gene uncertain. The receptor was isolated from a man between 45 and 60 years old with acute or convalescent COVID-19. Sequenced: peripheral blood. CDR3 region: CASSLGGSYEQYF. For the CDR3, the DNA is TGTGCCAGCAGCTTAGGCGGTAGCTACGAGCAGTACTTC.